Listed below are T cell receptor beta chains from one sample, sequenced in a study of shared clonotypes between healthy human individuals. The data were produced by immunoSEQ multiplex PCR, yet TCRdb's version contains in-frame clones alone and is incomplete. Among fewer than 1.6 million clones listed, around 98.5% were seen once. Sequenced material: naive CD4+ T cells sorted from blood. The receptors originated from a man aged 25 to 40 in good health. CDR3s include the opening cysteine and the closing phenylalanine or tryptophan. D genes are given only for firm matches. Size is omitted from some rows. Given values are once, few, many or a class for expanded clones.

.,TRBJ2-1,TRBV5-6,once,TGTGCCAGCAGCTTTCGCGGGACAACCTTTTTGGGCCCCTACAATGAGCAGTTCTTC,CASSFRGTTFLGPYNEQFF
.,TRBJ1-2,TRBV5-5,.,TGTGCCAGCACCAAGGGGGAGGTGACAGGCCTAAACTATGGCTACACCTTC,CASTKGEVTGLNYGYTF
TRBD2,TRBJ2-1,TRBV7-7,.,TGTGCCAGCAGCAAAACGAGCGGGAGAAAGAATGAGCAGTTCTTC,CASSKTSGRKNEQFF
TRBD1,TRBJ2-7,TRBV5-4,.,TGTGCCAGCAGCTTGGGGCAGGGGGCCGCCTACGAGCAGTACTTC,CASSLGQGAAYEQYF
.,TRBJ1-2,TRBV7-3,.,TGTGCCAGTCCGCGGTCGGGAAAAAGCTATGGCTACACCTTC,CASPRSGKSYGYTF
TRBD2,TRBJ2-1,TRBV5-1,.,TGCGCCAGCAGTCGACTAGCGGGGGGAGGTGAGCAGTTCTTC,CASSRLAGGGEQFF
TRBD1,TRBJ2-7,TRBV7-8,once,TGTGCCAGCAGCTTTCTCCGGGACAGCACCTACGAGCAGTACTTC,CASSFLRDSTYEQYF
.,TRBJ1-1,TRBV29-1,.,TGCAGCGTTGGCGTGGGGCAGGGGATCGGAGGCACTGAAGCTTTCTTT,CSVGVGQGIGGTEAFF
.,TRBJ2-1,TRBV9,once,TGTGCCAGCAGCGTAAGTGGGGATTCCTACAATGAGCAGTTCTTC,CASSVSGDSYNEQFF
.,TRBJ1-1,TRBV7-2,once,TGTGCCAGCAGCCCCCCCATTTGGACTGAAGCTTTCTTT,CASSPPIWTEAFF
TRBD1,TRBJ1-5,TRBV19,.,TGTGCCAGTAGCAGGGACAGAAGCAATCAGCCCCAGCATTTT,CASSRDRSNQPQHF
.,TRBJ2-4,TRBV6-5,.,TGTGCCAGCAGTTACGGACTAGCCAAAAACATTCAGTACTTC,CASSYGLAKNIQYF
.,TRBJ2-2,TRBV4-3,.,TGCGCCAGCAGCCAAGATCTTCGGGCGACCGGGGAGCTGTTTTTT,CASSQDLRATGELFF
.,TRBJ2-3,TRBV19,.,TGTGCCAGTAGTATAGCTAGTCTCATCACAGATACGCAGTATTTT,CASSIASLITDTQYF
.,TRBJ2-7,TRBV7-2,.,TGTGCCAGCAGCTTAGGTGGGAGAAACTACGAGCAGTACTTC,CASSLGGRNYEQYF
.,TRBJ2-7,TRBV2,.,TGTGCCAGCAGTGGTGTATTTTCCTACGAGCAGTACTTC,CASSGVFSYEQYF
.,TRBJ1-1,TRBV6-1,.,TGTGCCAGCAGTGAAAACCCCGTAGGGACTGAAGCTTTCTTT,CASSENPVGTEAFF
.,TRBJ2-1,TRBV28,.,TGTGCCAGCCAGTTGGGTGGGAATGAGCAGTTCTTC,CASQLGGNEQFF
TRBD1,TRBJ1-2,TRBV30,.,TGTGCCTGGAGTGGGAAGGGGGCCTATGGCTACACCTTC,CAWSGKGAYGYTF
.,TRBJ2-1,TRBV18,.,TGTGCCAGCTCACCTCAGACAGCTTCCTACAATGAGCAGTTCTTC,CASSPQTASYNEQFF
.,TRBJ2-1,TRBV10-1,.,TGCGCCAGCAGTGAGTCGCGGAGGGCCATAAACAATGAGCAGTTCTTC,CASSESRRAINNEQFF
TRBD2,TRBJ2-1,TRBV2,.,TGTGCCAGCAGTGGGACTAGCGGGAGGATTAGGAATGAGCAGTTCTTC,CASSGTSGRIRNEQFF
.,TRBJ1-2,TRBV4-1,.,TGCGCCAGCAGCCAAGCCCCCCCTGGCGGGACCTATGGCTACACCTTC,CASSQAPPGGTYGYTF
.,TRBJ2-7,TRBV7-2,.,TGTGCCAGCAGTCTTCACGCCCGCGAGCAGTACTTC,CASSLHAREQYF
TRBD2,TRBJ2-7,TRBV7-2,.,TGTGCCAGCAGCTTGGGACTAGCGGGAGGGGAAGAGCAGTACTTC,CASSLGLAGGEEQYF
TRBD2,TRBJ2-2,TRBV19,.,TGTGCCAGTAGTCTATTCGGCGCGAAACTAGCGGCGAACACCGGGGAGCTGTTTTTT,CASSLFGAKLAANTGELFF